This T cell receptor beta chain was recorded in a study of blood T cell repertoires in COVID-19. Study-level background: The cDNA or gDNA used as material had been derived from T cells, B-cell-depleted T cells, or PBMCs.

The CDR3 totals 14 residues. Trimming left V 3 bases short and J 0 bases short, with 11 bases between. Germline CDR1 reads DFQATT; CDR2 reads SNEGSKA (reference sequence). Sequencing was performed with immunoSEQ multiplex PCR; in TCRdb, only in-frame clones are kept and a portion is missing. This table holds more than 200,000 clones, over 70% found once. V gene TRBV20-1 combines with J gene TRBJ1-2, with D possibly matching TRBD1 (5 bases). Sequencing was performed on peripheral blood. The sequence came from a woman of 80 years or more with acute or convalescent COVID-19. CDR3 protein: CSASAGIANYGYTF. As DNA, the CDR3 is TGCAGTGCTAGTGCAGGGATAGCTAACTATGGCTACACCTTC.